This TCR beta chain derives from a study of OX40 agonist ivuxolimab in advanced cancers. Study outcomes and limitations: The 0.1-3.0 mg/kg partial responders had among the lowest clonal expansion.

The data were produced by immunoSEQ multiplex PCR, yet TCRdb's version contains in-frame clones alone and is incomplete. The sample includes almost 70,000 clones, 90% of them seen just once. With V trimmed by 7 bases and J by 4 bases, 9 bases remained unmatched. CDR1 and CDR2 (germline): MDHEN, SYDVKM. CDR3 length equals 16 residues. Note on this clone: Antigen: not known.

This material consisted of CD4+ or CD8+ T cells sorted from blood, taken in a trial of the OX40 agonist ivuxolimab. The V call is TRBV28, the J call TRBJ2-3, with 12 positions matching TRBD2. This receptor was identified in an adult with an advanced solid tumor such as melanoma, head and neck, liver or kidney cancer. Here the CDR3 reads CASTTPSGRVADTQYF. In nucleotides, the CDR3 is TGTGCCAGCACCACCCCTAGCGGGAGGGTCGCAGATACGCAGTATTTT. Drawing the rest from reference TRBV28 and TRBJ2-3, the complete variable domain is DVKVTQSSRYLVKRTGEKVFLECVQDMDHENMFWYRQDPGLGLRLIYFSYDVKMKEKGDIPEGYSVSREKKERFSLILESASTNQTSMYLCASTTPSGRVADTQYFGPGTRLTVL.